The source of this TCR beta chain is a study of T cells in Graves' hyperthyroidism and ophthalmopathy. General study points: Peripheral blood also featured most of the thyroid clonotypes expanded above 0.001.

This clonotype appeared many times. The antigen remains undetermined. TCR beta CDR3 sequences were amplified from RNA transcripts. In the first-round RT-PCR of the TCR CDR3, the HTBI primer set was used. TCRdb fed the multiplex PCR reads into MiXCR, producing one record per CDR3 protein. The sample shows about 290,000 distinct CDR3 sequences, approximately 13% of them seen only once. This CDR3 is 12 amino acids long. From germline, CDR1 is LNHDA and CDR2 SQIVND (reference sequence). V was pared by 7 bases and J by 4 bases, with 10 bases between. Graves' hyperthyroidism without ophthalmopathy progression within 18 months was termed stable. With a duration under 2 months, the hyperthyroidism was newly diagnosed in patients aged 18 to 65.

The sequenced material came from blood. The rearrangement uses TRBV19 and TRBJ1-2; D is unclear. This clonotype originated in a woman aged 35 to 49 with Graves' hyperthyroidism. The CDR3 DNA follows: TGTGCCAGTATTTCACGTTCCTATGGCTACACCTTC. It encodes CASISRSYGYTF.